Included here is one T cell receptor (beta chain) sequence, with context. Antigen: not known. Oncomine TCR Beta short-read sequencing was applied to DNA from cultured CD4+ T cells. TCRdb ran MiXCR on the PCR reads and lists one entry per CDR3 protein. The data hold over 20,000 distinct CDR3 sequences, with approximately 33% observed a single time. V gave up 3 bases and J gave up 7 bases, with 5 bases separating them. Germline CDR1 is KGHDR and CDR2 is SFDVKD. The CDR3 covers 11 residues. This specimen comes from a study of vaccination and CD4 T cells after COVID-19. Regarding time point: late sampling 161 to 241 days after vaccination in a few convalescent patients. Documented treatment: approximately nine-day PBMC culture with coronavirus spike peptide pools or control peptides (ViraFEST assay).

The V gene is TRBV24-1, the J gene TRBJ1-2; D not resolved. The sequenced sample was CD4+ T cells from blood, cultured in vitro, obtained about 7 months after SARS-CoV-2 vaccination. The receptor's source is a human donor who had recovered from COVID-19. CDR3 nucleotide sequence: TGTGCCACCAGTGATAGTCTTGGCTACACCTTC. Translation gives CATSDSLGYTF.